This record concerns one T cell receptor (beta chain) sequence. A single-stranded UMI oligo with SP2 sequence was ligated to cDNA 3' ends. First-round PCR used roughly 4 cycles and beta primers RC1.1 and RC1.2 covering TRBC1 and TRBC2. TCRdb re-analysed the UMI-ligation and nested PCR reads in MiXCR, keeping a single row per CDR3 protein. The data contain around 35,000 distinct CDR3 sequences, about a tenth of them singletons. The data are from a study of quantifying T cell responses using KT2 cells. Study information: RNA was reverse transcribed with TCR alpha and beta constant-region primers.

Sequencing was performed on PBMCs spiked with cells of the T cell clone KT2. The TCR sequence derives from a human donor.

The CDR3 nucleotides read TGTGCCAGCAGCTCCCGGACAGGGTCGATGAACACTGAAGCTTTCTTT. Its protein product is CASSSRTGSMNTEAFF. The V and J genes are TRBV13 and TRBJ1-1; 8 bases match TRBD1. Germline CDR1 PRHDT, CDR2 FYEKMQ (reference sequence). J was trimmed by 0 bases and V by 4 bases; bases with no gene match: 7. CDR3 length: 16 residues.